This T cell receptor (beta chain) was retrieved from a study of graft-versus-host responses after intestinal transplantation (dated by TCRdb to the early 2020s). The study in broad terms: Multivisceral, liver-intestinal, or isolated intestinal transplants were received by the recipients. All recipients received anti-thymocyte globulin induction followed by maintenance tacrolimus and steroids for around 3 years. Bulk TCR-beta CDR3 sequencing was used to track graft-versus-host and host-versus-graft alloreactive T cell clones in the graft, circulation and bone marrow after intestinal transplantation. Alloreactive clones were identified by sequencing pre-transplant mixed lymphocyte reaction products and comparing them with unstimulated pre-transplant donor and recipient T cells. Of the roughly 24 intestinal transplant recipients enrolled in the cohort, one of whom was a retransplant, 3 patients without pretransplant specimens were excluded. Donor T cell macrochimerism was defined as a peak of at least 4% donor T cells among recipient peripheral blood mononuclear cells. Instead of going to the commercial service, samples from a few later patients were sequenced in-house on an Illumina MiSeq and processed with MiXCR.

The library was built by means of the immunoSEQ multiplex PCR assay. For most patients, genomic DNA was isolated using the Qiagen DNeasy Blood and Tissue Kit and was shipped frozen to Adaptive Biotechnologies for TCR sequencing. For most patients, high-throughput TCR-beta CDR3 sequencing of genomic DNA was performed by Adaptive Biotechnologies. From the authors' description of their analysis: TCR sequencing data for roughly 20 patients were retrieved from Adaptive's ImmunoSEQ software; three other patients were processed with MiXCR and VDJtools. To correct CD4 versus CD8 sorting errors, any sequence found in both subsets at a frequency ratio below 5:1 was removed. CDR3 nucleotide sequences shared between donor and recipient were removed because their origin could not be assigned. At least 2-fold expansion over unstimulated cells and a minimum CFSE-low frequency of 0.002% (template counts) or 0.001% (read counts) were required for clones to be classified as alloreactive. Clones detected in sequenced pre-transplant spleen, lymph node, or MLR CFSE-low populations of the donor or recipient were defined as mappable. The cumulative frequency of alloreactive clones was calculated as a percentage of all sequences, weighted by copy number. The immuneACCESS repertoire file appears here via TCRdb, limited to in-frame rearrangements. These files lack a portion of the clones; in checked studies, under half of the deficit traces to unresolved V genes, and the cause of the others is not known. V, J and clone size were drawn from that table, and D and trimming were deduced from the DNA. The sample table lists more than 4,000 clones, less than 30% of them with a count of one. Of the sample, approximately 3.3% falls within the top ten clones.

In light of the paper, this sample's time point label describes: cells obtained before transplantation from donor or recipient. Mixed lymphocyte reactions plated approximately 200,000 CFSE-labeled pre-transplant responders with approximately 200,000 irradiated violet-dye-labeled stimulators and were cultured for six to seven days. Proliferating CD3+CD4+CFSE-low and CD3+CD8+CFSE-low responder cells were FACS-sorted on a BD Influx sorter after the mixed lymphocyte reaction. On this clone itself: No quality values exist for individual bases; no much larger clone is one base distant.

Paper-wide results and their limitations: Early after transplant, peak levels of circulating GvH clones were found to be associated with declines in HvG clones. GvH clones turned up in recipient bone marrow, with some appearing earlier in ileal mucosa or blood, a pattern consistent with an intestinal mucosal origin. Patients with donor T cell macrochimerism had high GvH to HvG T cell clonal ratios in their allografts. The relatively low number and heterogeneity of intestinal transplant patients limited the conclusions.

Taken from cysteine to phenylalanine, the CDR3 has 17 residues. The read is trimmed to its CDR3 DNA, 51 bases read in frame from base 1. CDR1 and CDR2 are drawn from the germline V gene: SNHLY, FYNNEI. The junction shows trimming of 7 bases on V and 2 bases on J, plus 24 bases between the germline ends. The chain employs TRBV2 and TRBJ2-7, with the D gene not clear enough to name. The sample here was alloreactive CD4+ T cells from a mixed lymphocyte reaction culture, taken before transplantation. The cell subset or site label of this sample denotes: CFSE-low proliferating T cells sorted from approximately 6-day pre-transplant mixed lymphocyte reaction (GvH or HvG direction). The receptor was derived from a human patient who was an organ donor for intestinal transplantation. The CDR3 sequence is CASKRTNRLVITYEQYF. The base sequence is TGTGCCAGCAAAAGAACGAATCGGCTAGTTATTACCTACGAGCAGTACTTC.